This TCR beta chain was sequenced in a study of T-cell reconstitution after alpha-beta-depleted transplantation in children. In its sample, this clonotype was seen a few times. Molecular barcoding with unique molecular identifiers was used for the TCRbeta library. TCRdb re-analysed the PCR reads in MiXCR, keeping a single row per CDR3 protein. The sample records 670,000 or so distinct CDR3 sequences, around 13% being singletons. The clonotype originates from a girl aged 2-10 years with congenital amegakaryocytic thrombocytopenia, due to receive a stem cell transplant. Sequencing was performed on PBMCs, taken before TCRalphabeta/CD19-depleted stem cell transplant.

The DNA for the CDR3 is TGTGCCAGCAGCCAGGTCCGGGACAGTGACGGCTATGGCTACACCTTC. Translating gives CASSQVRDSDGYGYTF. This chain uses TRBV3-1 with TRBJ1-2, with 7 bases lining up with TRBD1. Trimming took 3 bases from V and 4 from J; bases not matched to a gene: 11. This CDR3 has 16 residues. Germline lookup yields CDR1 LGHDT and CDR2 YNNKEL (reference sequence).